The text below deals with one T cell receptor (beta chain). The data originate from a study of blood T cell repertoires in COVID-19. In the study's own analysis: Amplified reference gene primers provided the basis for estimating nucleated cell counts. The protocol was immunoSEQ multiplex PCR, while the TCRdb copy is restricted to in-frame clones and leaves out a portion. V and J calls and clone size come straight from that table; D and trimming were deduced from the DNA. The table has 250,000 to 350,000 clones, 89% seen once. Looked up from germline, CDR1 is GTSNPN and CDR2 is SVGIG (reference sequence). Trimming at V came to 6 bases and at J to 5 bases, leaving 18 bases not matched to a gene. The length of the CDR3 is 16 residues.

This TCR came from a woman aged 60-75 years with acute or convalescent COVID-19. This chain connects TRBV30 to TRBJ1-2; the match to TRBD1 covers 7 bases. The sample consisted of peripheral blood. The CDR3 reads CACGIGWDSETYGYTF. CDR3 nucleotide sequence: TGTGCCTGCGGTATAGGGTGGGACAGCGAAACTTATGGCTACACCTTC.